One sample yielded the 14 T cell receptor beta chains listed below, sequenced in a study of human T cells and chemical hapten exposure. The authors extracted total RNA from unfractionated whole blood. Each CDR3 protein gets one entry after TCRdb re-called the 5' RACE reads with MiXCR. The data hold about 140,000 distinct CDR3 sequences, with around 4.4% observed a single time. These receptors were taken from a female donor in good health.

This clonotype was recorded at least ten times. The chain has TRBV28 and TRBJ1-1; D possibly corresponds to TRBD1 (6 bases). The CDR3 is 17 amino acids. Per germline, CDR1 MDHEN and CDR2 SYDVKM. V gave up 2 bases and J gave up 10 bases, with 26 bases separating them. The CDR3 DNA sequence: TGTGCCAGCAGTTTACTCCCACCAGGGGATGATCCAAATGGAGCTTTCTTT. This translates into CASSLLPPGDDPNGAFF. Full variable domain (remainder filled in from reference TRBV28 and TRBJ1-1): DVKVTQSSRYLVKRTGEKVFLECVQDMDHENMFWYRQDPGLGLRLIYFSYDVKMKEKGDIPEGYSVSREKKERFSLILESASTNQTSMYLCASSLLPPGDDPNGAFFGQGTRLTVV.

This clonotype was detected many times. The V gene is TRBV4-1, the J gene TRBJ2-1; D unresolved. The germline V gene encodes CDR1 MGHRA and CDR2 YSYEKL. Trimming pared 0 bases from V and 1 base from J, leaving 10 bases between. There are 16 residues in the CDR3. CDR3 nucleotides: TGCGCCAGCAGCCAAGAGGCGGAATTTTCCTACAATGAGCAGTTCTTC. It encodes CASSQEAEFSYNEQFF.

This clonotype has ten or more counts. The genes are TRBV15 and TRBJ1-3, with D hard to call. CDR1 is LNHNV, CDR2 YYDKDF, per germline (reference sequence). This CDR3 spans 16 amino acids. Trimming cost V 0 bases and J 0 bases, with 9 bases left between them. The CDR3: CATSRDRRISGNTIYF. The CDR3 nucleotides read TGTGCCACCAGCAGAGATCGACGGATCTCTGGAAACACCATATATTTT.

This clonotype showed up many times. V usage is TRBV20-1 and J usage is TRBJ2-7; 10 bases match TRBD1. The CDR3 contains 15 residues. Germline CDR1 DFQATT, CDR2 SNEGSKA (reference sequence). Germline trimming cut 3 bases from V and 3 bases from J; bases unmatched to any gene: 8. Here the CDR3 reads CSASGARTGGYEQYF. Here the CDR3 DNA reads TGCAGTGCTAGTGGCGCCCGGACAGGGGGCTACGAGCAGTACTTC.

There are many counts of this clonotype. The rearrangement joins TRBV7-2 to TRBJ2-7; TRBD2 matches at 12 bases. The CDR3 runs to 18 residues. V was clipped by 1 base and J by 3 bases; unmatched bases: 10. CDR1 and CDR2 (germline): SGHTA, FQGNSA. Here the CDR3 reads CASSLVGASGGANYEQYF. CDR3 coding DNA: TGTGCCAGCAGCTTAGTAGGGGCTAGCGGGGGGGCCAACTACGAGCAGTACTTC. Drawing the rest from reference TRBV7-2 and TRBJ2-7, the complete variable domain is GAGVSQSPSNKVTEKGKDVELRCDPISGHTALYWYRQSLGQGLEFLIYFQGNSAPDKSGLPSDRFSAERTGGSVSTLTIQRTQQEDSAVYLCASSLVGASGGANYEQYFGPGTRLTVT.

This clonotype was counted many times. The rearrangement links TRBV28 to TRBJ1-1; TRBD1 is a possible D gene (5 bases). The CDR3 covers 13 residues. The ends were cut back, 5 bases at V and 0 bases at J, with 7 bases in the middle. Per the germline V gene, CDR1 is MDHEN and CDR2 is SYDVKM. DNA for the CDR3: TGTGCCAGCAGTGGGACCGTGAACACTGAAGCTTTCTTT. It is translated as CASSGTVNTEAFF.

This clonotype was seen a few times. The gene calls are TRBV5-4 and TRBJ1-1, with D hard to call. V dropped 0 bases and J dropped 5 bases, with 8 bases sitting between them. This CDR3 is 13 amino acids long. Germline V gene sequence: CDR1 SGHNT, CDR2 YYREEE (reference sequence). The CDR3 DNA reads TGTGCCAGCAGCTTGGACCAACCGACTGAAGCTTTCTTT. This translates into CASSLDQPTEAFF.

This sequence joins TRBV9 and TRBJ2-1; D is ambiguous. This CDR3 has 12 residues. The V and J ends lost 2 bases and 8 bases respectively, with 8 bases between them. CDR1 SGDLS and CDR2 YYNGEE come from the germline V gene. The CDR3 protein is CASSVQVDEQFF. The CDR3 DNA is TGTGCCAGCAGCGTTCAAGTCGATGAGCAGTTCTTC.

At least ten counts were recorded for this clonotype. This chain joins TRBV7-2 and TRBJ2-1; D might be TRBD1 or TRBD2, each matching 5 bases. CDR3 size: 15 residues. Trimming shortened V by 3 bases and J by 10 bases, and 19 bases separated the two germline ends. Germline loops: CDR1 SGHTA, CDR2 FQGNSA. The CDR3 spells CASSLDPGPTMEQFF. The CDR3 DNA reads TGTGCCAGCAGCTTGGACCCGGGACCGACAATGGAGCAGTTCTTC.

This clonotype appeared many times. The J gene is TRBJ1-6, the V gene TRBV20-1; 7 bases align to TRBD1. Germline values: CDR1 DFQATT, CDR2 SNEGSKA (reference sequence). The CDR3 is made up of 14 amino acids. Trimming removed 7 bases from V and 4 bases from J; junction bases left unmatched: 7. The CDR3 coding sequence is TGCAGTGGGGACGACAGGGTTTATAATTCACCCCTCCACTTT. Protein product: CSGDDRVYNSPLHF.

This clonotype was recorded a few times. The chain recombines TRBV14 with TRBJ2-5; no definite D call. The CDR3 extends over 15 amino acids. Germline assignment: CDR1 SGHDN and CDR2 FVKESK. Trimming removed 1 base from V and 3 bases from J, with 12 bases in between. The CDR3 region is CASSQGFCAEETQYF. The CDR3 DNA reads as TGTGCCAGCAGCCAAGGGTTCTGCGCGGAAGAGACCCAGTACTTC.

This clonotype was seen repeatedly, ten times or more. The V call is TRBV20-1, the J call TRBJ1-1; D unresolved. Trimming took 0 bases from V and 7 from J, leaving 12 bases between them. The length of the CDR3 is 13 residues. The germline CDR1 and CDR2 sequences are DFQATT and SNEGSKA (reference sequence). The CDR3: CSARDLGGVEAFF. In DNA, the CDR3 is TGCAGTGCTAGAGATTTGGGCGGAGTTGAAGCTTTCTTT.

In the case of this clonotype: A read error may explain this, as a much larger clone is one base away. The V and J genes are TRBV15 and TRBJ2-7, with 9 bases fitting TRBD1. In germline, CDR1 is LNHNV, CDR2 YYDKDF (reference sequence). The length of the CDR3 is 13 residues. J was trimmed by 6 bases and V by 6 bases; bases with no gene match: 6. The CDR3 loop is CATSWDRAGEQYF. The DNA for the CDR3 is TGTGCCACCAGTTGGGACAGGGCGGGCGAGCAGTACTTC. The full variable domain, in which reference TRBV15 and TRBJ2-7 provide the parts outside the CDR3, is DAMVIQNPRYQVTQFGKPVTLSCSQTLNHNVMYWYQQKSSQAPKLLFHYYDKDFNNEADTPDNFQSRRPNTSFCFLDIRSPGLGDTAMYLCATSWDRAGEQYFGPGTRLTVT.

The rearrangement uses TRBV7-9 and TRBJ1-4, with D unresolved. This CDR3 contains 14 residues. The germline gives CDR1 SEHNR, CDR2 FQNEAQ (reference sequence). V gave up 0 bases and J gave up 6 bases, with 8 bases separating them. CDR3 DNA: TGTGCCAGCAGCTTAGCACCGGGTGATGAAAAACTGTTTTTT. It is translated as CASSLAPGDEKLFF.